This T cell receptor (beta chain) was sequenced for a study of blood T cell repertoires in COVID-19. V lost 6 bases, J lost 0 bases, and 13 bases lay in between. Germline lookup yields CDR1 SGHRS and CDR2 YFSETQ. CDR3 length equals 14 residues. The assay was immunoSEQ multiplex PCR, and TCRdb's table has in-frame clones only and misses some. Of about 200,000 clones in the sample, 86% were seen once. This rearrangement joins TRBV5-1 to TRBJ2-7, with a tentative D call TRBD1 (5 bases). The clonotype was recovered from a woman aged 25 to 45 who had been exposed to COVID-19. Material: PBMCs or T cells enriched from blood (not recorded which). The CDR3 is CASKGLPSSYEQYF. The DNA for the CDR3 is TGCGCCAGCAAGGGGCTACCTAGCTCCTACGAGCAGTACTTC.